Listed here is a single TCR beta chain. The antigen remains undetermined. The sample belongs to a study of untreated major depressive disorder. Notes on the study in general: TRBV25-01 and TRBV02-01 usage differences were not statistically significant. TRBV05-01 (Vbeta 5.1) usage was higher in CD4+ T cells of depressed patients than controls.

CDR3 size: 15 residues. V was cut by 1 base and J by 2 bases, with 12 bases left in between. CDR1 is MNHNS, CDR2 SASEGT, per germline. Major depressive disorder by DSM-IV, Hamilton depression score of at least 18. For at least 8 weeks, patients took no psychiatric medication. Patient depression severity was moderate to severe. TCRdb's table, derived via immunoSEQ multiplex PCR, lists solely in-frame clones and lacks some. The table lists 10,000 to 15,000 clones, approximately 91% of them singletons, with around 0.83% in the top ten. The TCR comes from a man aged 25 to 40 with major depressive disorder. The rearrangement joins TRBV6-1 to TRBJ2-7; possibly TRBD1 for D (6 bases). Material for sequencing was CD4+ T cells from PBMCs. CDR3 nucleotides: TGTGCCAGCAGTGAAGGTTGGGGGCCAGCCTACGAGCAGTACTTC. It specifies CASSEGWGPAYEQYF.